A single sample is the source of the 15 T cell receptor beta chains below, sequenced in a study of identical twins. Via MiXCR, TCRdb re-called the 5' RACE reads, giving one row per CDR3 protein. The table lists nearly 650,000 distinct CDR3 sequences, 7.1% of them singletons. This sample was also put to use in a study of yellow fever vaccine responses in identical twins.

The sample was PBMCs. The receptors shown here come from a woman between 18 and 29 years old in good health.

The table lists this clonotype with a few counts. The chain links TRBV20-1 to TRBJ1-3, with a tentative D call TRBD1 (5 bases). Germline CDR1 and CDR2: DFQATT and SNEGSKA (reference sequence). V was shortened by 0 bases and J by 4 bases, with 10 bases between the two germline ends. The length of the CDR3 is 14 residues. The DNA for the CDR3 is TGCAGTGCTAGAGATTCCAGGGAAGGAAACACCATATATTTT. Translating gives CSARDSREGNTIYF.

This clonotype was picked up many times. V and J are TRBV29-1 and TRBJ2-2; 7 positions agree with TRBD1. V lost 6 bases and J lost 4; bases outside the gene matches: 8. Germline CDR1 reads SQVTM; CDR2 reads ANQGSEA. This CDR3 region has 14 residues. CDR3 nucleotides: TGCAGCGTCGCGAGACAGGGTGGCACCGGGGAGCTGTTTTTT. Its translation is CSVARQGGTGELFF.

The rearrangement links TRBV5-6 to TRBJ2-1; no definite D call. CDR3 length: 13 amino acids. Germline CDR1 reads SGHDT; CDR2 reads YYEEEE. Trimming shortened V by 0 bases and J by 6 bases, and 7 bases separated the two germline ends. The CDR3 DNA reads TGTGCCAGCAGCTTGGCCAGTTTCAATGAGCAGTTCTTC. Its translation: CASSLASFNEQFF.

The sample holds many counts of this clonotype. This chain uses TRBV4-1 with TRBJ1-6, with 9 nucleotides matching TRBD1. Germline CDR1 is MGHRA and CDR2 is YSYEKL. Unmatched junction bases numbered 6, after V lost 1 base and J lost 5 bases. The CDR3 extends over 17 amino acids. The CDR3 loop reads CASSQALGQGNNSPLHF. CDR3 coding DNA: TGCGCCAGCAGCCAAGCCCTCGGACAGGGGAATAATTCACCCCTCCACTTT.

This clonotype was recorded many times. The chain joins TRBV12-3 or TRBV12-4 to TRBJ1-5, with D uncertain. With 3 bases removed from V and 7 bases from J, the gap between germline ends came to 13 bases. The CDR3 has 14 amino acids. The CDR3 is CASSFYTQGQPQHF. The DNA for the CDR3 is TGTGCCAGCAGTTTTTACACTCAAGGGCAGCCCCAGCATTTT.

The chain links TRBV10-1 to TRBJ1-4; D remains unclear. This CDR3 has 14 residues. Germline V gene lookup returns CDR1 WNHNN and CDR2 SYGVQD (reference sequence). V gave up 7 bases and J gave up 0 bases, with 9 bases separating them. The CDR3 here is CASTARATNEKLFF. The CDR3 DNA sequence: TGCGCCAGCACCGCGCGGGCAACTAATGAAAAACTGTTTTTT.

V and J are TRBV19 and TRBJ2-3, with D uncertain. Germline loops: CDR1 LNHDA, CDR2 SQIVND (reference sequence). Trimming took 3 bases from V and 1 from J, leaving 14 bases between them. The length of the CDR3 is 16 residues. For the CDR3, the DNA is TGTGCCAGTAGTATTGAAGGAGAGGCGGGCACAGATACGCAGTATTTT. Residues: CASSIEGEAGTDTQYF. Complete variable domain (other parts from reference TRBV19 and TRBJ2-3): DGGITQSPKYLFRKEGQNVTLSCEQNLNHDAMYWYRQDPGQGLRLIYYSQIVNDFQKGDIAEGYSVSREKKESFPLTVTSAQKNPTAFYLCASSIEGEAGTDTQYFGPGTRLTVL.

This clonotype has ten or more counts. The chain uses TRBV29-1 and TRBJ1-1; D ambiguous. Trimming took 6 bases from V and 0 from J, leaving 11 bases between them. Germline values: CDR1 SQVTM, CDR2 ANQGSEA. CDR3 size: 13 residues. DNA for the CDR3: TGCAGCGTCGCCCTGACGGTGAACACTGAAGCTTTCTTT. Protein product: CSVALTVNTEAFF.

The chain combines TRBV27 with TRBJ2-4; D gene ambiguous. The CDR3 length is 14 residues. Deletions cut 3 bases from V and 3 bases from J, with 9 bases between. Germline CDR1 reads MNHEY; CDR2 reads SMNVEV (reference sequence). The CDR3 region has the DNA TGTGCCAGCAGTTTGACCGGTAACAAAAACATTCAGTACTTC. Amino acid sequence: CASSLTGNKNIQYF.

Ten or more counts support this clonotype. This rearrangement joins TRBV5-1 to TRBJ1-2, with D maybe TRBD1 (5 bases). This CDR3 is built from 14 residues. The germline V and J ends were trimmed by 0 bases and 6 bases, with 12 bases remaining between them. In germline, CDR1 is SGHRS, CDR2 YFSETQ. The CDR3, as DNA: TGCGCCAGCAGCTTGGATGGGACCCGAAATGGCTACACCTTC. Amino acids: CASSLDGTRNGYTF.

The chain is built from TRBV28 and TRBJ2-1; the match to TRBD1 covers 7 bases. V dropped 1 base and J dropped 0; count of bases not matched to a gene: 3. Per germline, CDR1 MDHEN and CDR2 SYDVKM. There are 16 residues in the CDR3. For the CDR3, the DNA is TGTGCCAGCAGTTTATATAGGACAGGCTCCTACAATGAGCAGTTCTTC. Its translation is CASSLYRTGSYNEQFF.

This clonotype was detected ten times or more. The chain recombines TRBV5-1 with TRBJ2-1; 12 bases fit TRBD2. Germline loops: CDR1 SGHRS, CDR2 YFSETQ. The CDR3 extends over 15 amino acids. V was clipped by 3 bases and J by 4 bases; unmatched bases: 2. CDR3 sequence (DNA): TGCGCCAGCAGCTCCGGACTAGCGGGGTACAATGAGCAGTTCTTC. As protein: CASSSGLAGYNEQFF.

The CDR3 DNA is TGCGCCAGCACTCGGGACACGAACACTGAAGCTTTCTTT. Translated: CASTRDTNTEAFF. The chain couples TRBV5-1 to TRBJ1-1, with D possibly being TRBD1 (6 bases). Germline assignment: CDR1 SGHRS and CDR2 YFSETQ. The CDR3 runs to 13 residues. The V gene lost 6 bases and the J gene lost 1 base, with 10 bases spanning the gap.

V and J are TRBV7-8 and TRBJ1-6; 9 positions agree with TRBD1. Germline V CDR1 and CDR2: SGHVS, FQNEAQ. Losses at the gene ends were 2 bases for V and 2 bases for J; bases not matched to a gene: 7. This CDR3 has 18 residues. The CDR3: CASSLKRQGGTYNSPLHF. The CDR3 nucleotides are TGTGCCAGCAGCTTAAAAAGACAGGGGGGGACCTATAATTCACCCCTCCACTTT.

This clonotype was detected a few times. J is TRBJ2-3 and V is TRBV29-1; 7 bases match TRBD1. The V segment lost 7 bases and the J segment 3 bases; nucleotides outside the gene matches: 16. Germline values: CDR1 SQVTM, CDR2 ANQGSEA. The CDR3 loop spans 16 amino acids. CDR3 nucleotide sequence: TGCAGCGCCCAAACACTACAGGGGTCTTTGACAGATACGCAGTATTTT. Translating it yields CSAQTLQGSLTDTQYF.